The 10 T cell receptor beta chains reported below all come from one sample, sequenced in a study of blood T cell repertoires in COVID-19 (dated by TCRdb to 2018 to 2020). The receptor library was made with the immunoSEQ multiplex PCR assay. The table comes from immuneACCESS by way of TCRdb, which keeps in-frame sequences with V and J called. Part of the clones is missing from these tables; in studies checked, under half for an unresolved V gene and the rest for unknown reasons. The sample contains under 350,000 clones, 70% to 90% of them found a single time. The biggest ten clones account for about 10% of the sample. Sequencing was carried out using peripheral blood. The origin of the receptors is a woman aged 70-85 years with acute or convalescent COVID-19.

This clone was found a few times. This chain links TRBV15 with TRBJ1-2, with D possibly being TRBD1 (5 bases). The germline V gene encodes CDR1 LNHNV and CDR2 YYDKDF (reference sequence). V dropped 2 bases and J dropped 6 bases, with 10 bases sitting between them. The CDR3 has 13 amino acids. Here the CDR3 DNA reads TGTGCCACCAGCAGACAAAAAGGGGATGGCTACACCTTC. Protein product: CATSRQKGDGYTF.

Worth noting for this clone: An end of the junction differs from the germline gene, which may be a read error. The chain employs TRBV13 and TRBJ1-1; D call uncertain. The CDR3 runs to 11 residues. CDR1 is PRHDT, CDR2 FYEKMQ, per germline (reference sequence). CDR3 residues: CASSLGGEAFF. CDR3 DNA: TGTGCCAGCAGCCTAGGCGGTGAAGCTTTCTTT.

J is TRBJ2-1 and V is TRBV7-8; perhaps TRBD2 as D (7 bases). The CDR3 contains 16 residues. Trimming cost V 2 bases and J 7 bases, with 18 bases left between them. CDR1 is SGHVS, CDR2 FQNEAQ, per germline. CDR3 in amino acids: CASSLYAGAHGNEQFF. The CDR3 region has the DNA TGTGCCAGCAGCTTATATGCGGGGGCGCATGGGAATGAGCAGTTCTTC.

The V call is TRBV10-3, the J call TRBJ1-5, with a possible D match to TRBD1 (6 bases). From germline, CDR1 is ENHRY and CDR2 SYGVKD. The CDR3 length is 15 residues. V lost 5 bases, J lost 6 bases, and 17 bases lay in between. The CDR3 region has the DNA TGTGCCATCAGTCCGACAGGAGTTCGTGGTCAGCCCCAGCATTTT. Translating gives CAISPTGVRGQPQHF.

The chain uses TRBV5-6 and TRBJ2-1; 9 nucleotides match TRBD2. CDR3 length: 13 residues. Germline lookup yields CDR1 SGHDT and CDR2 YYEEEE. Germline trimming cut 1 base from V and 12 bases from J; bases unmatched to any gene: 5. CDR3 region: CASSLLAGNPQFF. For the CDR3, the DNA is TGTGCCAGCAGCTTGCTAGCGGGGAATCCGCAGTTCTTC.

The chain recombines TRBV30 with TRBJ1-3; perhaps TRBD1 as D (5 bases). This CDR3 spans 14 amino acids. Between the trimmed V and J ends, which lost 1 base and 4 bases, there was a span of 11 bases. Germline CDR1 is GTSNPN and CDR2 is SVGIG (reference sequence). The DNA for the CDR3 is TGTGCCTGGAGTGATGGGGGGAGCGGAAACACCATATATTTT. It yields the protein CAWSDGGSGNTIYF.

The genes are TRBV28 and TRBJ1-5; D possibly corresponds to TRBD1 (5 bases). V was trimmed by 6 bases and J by 5 bases, leaving 17 bases between them. This CDR3 spans 15 amino acids. The germline gives CDR1 MDHEN, CDR2 SYDVKM. CDR3 bases: TGTGCCAGCAGGGGGTCGGCAGGAGGGGATCAGCCCCAGCATTTT. Translated, it gives CASRGSAGGDQPQHF.

The chain links TRBV6-5 to TRBJ1-1; D remains unclear. This CDR3 spans 12 amino acids. V gave up 7 bases and J gave up 4 bases, with 10 bases separating them. Germline CDR1 reads MNHEY; CDR2 reads SVGAGI. The CDR3 sequence is CASNSGFTEAFF. The CDR3 nucleotides are TGTGCCAGCAATTCCGGGTTCACTGAAGCTTTCTTT.

J is TRBJ1-4 and V is TRBV28; D gene uncertain. V lost 1 base, J lost 3 bases, and 9 bases lay in between. From germline, CDR1 is MDHEN and CDR2 SYDVKM. This CDR3 region has 15 residues. The DNA of the CDR3 is TGTGCCAGCAGTTTATCCTGGGGAGCTAATGAAAAACTGTTTTTT. It translates to CASSLSWGANEKLFF.

The V and J genes are TRBV3-1 (or the pseudogene TRBV3-2) and TRBJ2-1; D may be TRBD2 (7 bases). The V gene lost 3 bases and the J gene lost 9 bases, with 18 bases spanning the gap. The germline V gene encodes CDR1 LGHDT and CDR2 YNNKEL (reference sequence). The CDR3 extends over 15 amino acids. The CDR3 is CASSQLWGGPGEQFF. Here the CDR3 DNA reads TGTGCCAGCAGCCAGCTTTGGGGGGGGCCCGGTGAGCAGTTCTTC.